The clone carrying this TCR beta chain was detected only a few times. Its antigen is not identified. The data stem from a study of OX40 agonist ivuxolimab in advanced cancers. The overall study: Prior anti-PD-1, anti-PD-L1 or anti-CTLA-4 therapy did not bar entry, and approximately 40% had some.

CDR3 length: 15 amino acids. Study results and caveats: Near-lowest levels of clonal expansion characterized partial responders at 0.1-3.0 mg/kg.

TCRdb keeps only in-frame clones here, not all; method: immunoSEQ multiplex PCR. The profile shows 40,000 to 60,000 clones, almost 80% of them singletons. The V and J genes are TRBV21-1 and TRBJ2-7. TRBV21-1 constitutes a pseudogene. The sample here was CD4+ or CD8+ T cells sorted from blood, taken in a trial of the OX40 agonist ivuxolimab. This clonotype was sampled from an adult with an advanced solid tumor such as melanoma, head and neck, liver or kidney cancer. The CDR3 region has the DNA TGTGCCACCTTAAACCCGGGGCCGAGCTCCTACGAGCAGTACTTC. This sequence encodes CATLNPGPSSYEQYF.